This record concerns one TCR beta chain sequence. The antigen remains unidentified. The sample belongs to a study of cytomegalovirus exposure and HLA in healthy donors. Findings and limits, study-wide: Among the CMV-associated chains, a few were confirmed in vitro as specific for CMV antigens. Whilst most TCR sequences proved rare, a subset of public TCRs occurred across many donors. Per published reports, the classifier diagnosed cytomegalovirus status with high specificity and sensitivity. The authors listed 180 or so TCR beta chains as cytomegalovirus-associated.

V was trimmed by 3 bases and J by 6 bases, leaving 10 bases between them. Germline V lookup: CDR1 SGHNT, CDR2 YENEEA. The CDR3 totals 13 residues. Sequenced by immunoSEQ multiplex PCR; TCRdb stores in-frame clones only, minus some. The sample includes 150,000 to 200,000 clones, roughly 89% seen only once; the top ten take 10% to 13%. This chain uses TRBV11-3 with TRBJ2-3; D is perhaps TRBD2 (5 bases). The TCR originated in a woman aged 18-29 years in good health and CMV-seropositive. The specimen was PBMCs. CDR3 nucleotide sequence: TGTGCCAGCAGCTTGACGGGGATGGATACGCAGTATTTT. Amino acid sequence: CASSLTGMDTQYF. The entire variable domain, with the rest obtained from reference TRBV11-3 and TRBJ2-3, is as follows: EAGVVQSPRYKIIEKKQPVAFWCNPISGHNTLYWYLQNLGQGPELLIRYENEEAVDDSQLPKDRFSAERLKGVDSTLKIQPAELGDSAVYLCASSLTGMDTQYFGPGTRLTVL.